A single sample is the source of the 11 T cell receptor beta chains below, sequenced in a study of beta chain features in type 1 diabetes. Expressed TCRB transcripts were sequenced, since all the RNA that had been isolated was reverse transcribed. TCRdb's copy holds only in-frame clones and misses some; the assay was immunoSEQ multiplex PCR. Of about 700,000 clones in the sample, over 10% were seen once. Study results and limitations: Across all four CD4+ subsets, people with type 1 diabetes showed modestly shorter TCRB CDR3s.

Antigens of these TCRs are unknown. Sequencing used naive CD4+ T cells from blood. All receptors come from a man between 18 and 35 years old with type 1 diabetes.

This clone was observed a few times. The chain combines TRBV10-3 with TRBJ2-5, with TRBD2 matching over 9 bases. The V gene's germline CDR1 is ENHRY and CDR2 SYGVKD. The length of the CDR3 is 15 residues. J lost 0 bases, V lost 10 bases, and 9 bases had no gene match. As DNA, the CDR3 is TGTGCCACGACCCTAGCGGGGACTAACCAAGAGACCCAGTACTTC. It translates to CATTLAGTNQETQYF.

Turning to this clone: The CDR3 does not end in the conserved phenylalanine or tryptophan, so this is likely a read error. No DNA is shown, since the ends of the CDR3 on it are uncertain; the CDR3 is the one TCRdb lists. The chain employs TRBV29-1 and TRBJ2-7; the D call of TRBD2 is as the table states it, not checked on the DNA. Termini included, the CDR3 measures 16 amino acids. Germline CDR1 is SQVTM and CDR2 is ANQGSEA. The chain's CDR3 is CSVGPRGGHPPPFLLS.

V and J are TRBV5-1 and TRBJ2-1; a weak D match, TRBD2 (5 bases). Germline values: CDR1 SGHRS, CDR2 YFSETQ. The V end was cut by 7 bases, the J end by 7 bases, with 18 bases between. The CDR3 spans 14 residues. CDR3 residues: CASSEGVPSNEQFF. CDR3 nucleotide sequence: TGCGCCAGCTCCGAGGGCGTACCCTCGAATGAGCAGTTCTTC.

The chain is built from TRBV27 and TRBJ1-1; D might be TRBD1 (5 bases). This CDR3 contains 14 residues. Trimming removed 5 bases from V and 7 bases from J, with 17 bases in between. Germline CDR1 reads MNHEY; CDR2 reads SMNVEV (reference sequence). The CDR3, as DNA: TGTGCCAGCAGTCCTGATTCGGGACGGGGTGAAGCTTTCTTT. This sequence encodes CASSPDSGRGEAFF.

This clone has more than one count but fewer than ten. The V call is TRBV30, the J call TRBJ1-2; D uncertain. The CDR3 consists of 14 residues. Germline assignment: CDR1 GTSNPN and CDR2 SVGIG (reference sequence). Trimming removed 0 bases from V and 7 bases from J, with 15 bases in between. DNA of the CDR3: TGTGCCTGGAGTGTGTCAATATCGGCTTCTGGCTACACCTTC. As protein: CAWSVSISASGYTF.

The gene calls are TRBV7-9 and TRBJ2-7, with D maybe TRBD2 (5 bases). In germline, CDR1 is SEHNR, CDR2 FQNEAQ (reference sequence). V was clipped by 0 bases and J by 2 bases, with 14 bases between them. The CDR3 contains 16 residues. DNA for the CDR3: TGTGCCAGCAGCTTAGCGATTGGTCTAGCCACCTACGAGCAGTACTTC. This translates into CASSLAIGLATYEQYF.

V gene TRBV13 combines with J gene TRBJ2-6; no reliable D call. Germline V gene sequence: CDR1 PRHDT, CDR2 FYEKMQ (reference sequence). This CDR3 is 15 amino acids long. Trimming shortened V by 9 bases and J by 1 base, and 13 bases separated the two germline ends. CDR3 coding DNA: TGTGCCAGTACCCCCCCCCTTTCTGGGGCCAACGTCCTGACTTTC. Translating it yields CASTPPLSGANVLTF.

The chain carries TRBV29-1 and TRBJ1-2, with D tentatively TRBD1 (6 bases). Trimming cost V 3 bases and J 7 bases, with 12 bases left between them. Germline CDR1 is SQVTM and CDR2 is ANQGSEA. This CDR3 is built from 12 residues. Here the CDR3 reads CSVDVGASGYTF. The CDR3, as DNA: TGCAGCGTTGACGTGGGGGCCAGTGGCTACACCTTC.

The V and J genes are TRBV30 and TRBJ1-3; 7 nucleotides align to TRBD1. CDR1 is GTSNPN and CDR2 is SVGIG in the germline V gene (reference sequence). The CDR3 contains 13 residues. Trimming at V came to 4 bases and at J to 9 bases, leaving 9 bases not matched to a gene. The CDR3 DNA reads TGTGCCTGGAATACAGGGGCGGGCGGCACCATATATTTT. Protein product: CAWNTGAGGTIYF. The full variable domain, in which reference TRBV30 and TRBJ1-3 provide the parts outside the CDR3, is SQTIHQWPATLVQPVGSPLSLECTVEGTSNPNLYWYRQAAGRGLQLLFYSVGIGQISSEVPQNLSASRPQDRQFILSSKKLLLSDSGFYLCAWNTGAGGTIYFGEGSWLTVV.

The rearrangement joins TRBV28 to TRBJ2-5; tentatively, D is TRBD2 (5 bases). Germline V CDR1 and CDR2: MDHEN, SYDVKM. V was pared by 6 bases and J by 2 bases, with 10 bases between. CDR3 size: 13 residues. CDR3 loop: CASSRLTQETQYF. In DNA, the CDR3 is TGTGCCAGCAGCCGACTAACACAAGAGACCCAGTACTTC.

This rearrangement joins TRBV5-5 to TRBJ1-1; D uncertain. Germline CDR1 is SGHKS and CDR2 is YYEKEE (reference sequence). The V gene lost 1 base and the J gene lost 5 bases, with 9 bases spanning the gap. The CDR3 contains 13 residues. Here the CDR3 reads CASSLSALTEAFF. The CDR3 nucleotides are TGTGCCAGCAGCTTGTCGGCCCTGACTGAAGCTTTCTTT.